One and the same sample provided the 16 T cell receptor beta chains below, sequenced in a study of blood T cell dynamics during melanoma immunotherapy. The assay was immunoSEQ multiplex PCR, and TCRdb's table has in-frame clones only and misses some. Here the sample spans under 15,000 clones, approximately 90% being singletons. Stated time point: week 3, after first cycle of checkpoint inhibitor. The sample was blood, taken from a patient treated with checkpoint blockade. All receptors come from a human donor with melanoma.

The V call is TRBV2, the J call TRBJ1-5, with D tentatively TRBD1 (6 bases). Germline loops: CDR1 SNHLY, CDR2 FYNNEI. There are 14 residues in the CDR3. V gave up 3 bases and J gave up 5 bases, with 11 bases separating them. CDR3 loop: CASSDEDRYQPQHF. In DNA, the CDR3 is TGTGCCAGCAGTGACGAGGACAGATATCAGCCCCAGCATTTT.

J is TRBJ2-7 and V is TRBV7-3; D may be TRBD2 (5 bases). This CDR3 has 11 residues. Trimming took 2 bases from V and 9 from J, leaving 8 bases between them. Germline loops: CDR1 SGHTA, CDR2 FQGTGA. CDR3 nucleotide sequence: TGTGCCAGCAGCTTATTACGGGGGCAGTACTTC. Translation gives CASSLLRGQYF.

J is TRBJ1-2 and V is TRBV29-1; D is perhaps TRBD1 (6 bases). Per the germline V gene, CDR1 is SQVTM and CDR2 is ANQGSEA. V dropped 7 bases and J dropped 6 bases, with 18 bases sitting between them. The CDR3 extends over 13 amino acids. In DNA, the CDR3 is TGCAGCGCCCTCCTGGAGGGGGTAAATGGCTACACCTTC. Protein: CSALLEGVNGYTF.

This clone was observed a handful of times. The chain uses TRBV27 and TRBJ1-2; tentative D call: TRBD1 (6 bases). Between the trimmed V and J ends, which lost 3 bases and 5 bases, there was a span of 10 bases. The CDR3 consists of 13 residues. Germline-derived CDR1 and CDR2 are MNHEY and SMNVEV (reference sequence). Written as DNA, the CDR3 is TGTGCCAGCAGTTTTTCGACAGGATATGGCTACACCTTC. It encodes CASSFSTGYGYTF.

V gene TRBV5-4 combines with J gene TRBJ2-5, with D maybe TRBD2 (6 bases). The CDR3 runs 16 residues. V lost 0 bases, J lost 5 bases, and 17 bases lay in between. CDR1 is SGHNT and CDR2 is YYREEE in the germline V gene (reference sequence). In DNA, the CDR3 is TGTGCCAGCAGCTTGGGTTTCGGCGGGGTGGGGGAGACCCAGTACTTC. As protein: CASSLGFGGVGETQYF.

The CDR3 is CASSKRSDTQYF. CDR3 DNA: TGTGCCAGCAGCAAACGGTCAGATACGCAGTATTTT. V is TRBV9 and J is TRBJ2-3; the D is unclear. Germline V gives CDR1 SGDLS, CDR2 YYNGEE. The V and J ends lost 4 bases and 4 bases respectively, with 7 bases between them. CDR3 length: 12 residues.

This chain joins TRBV18 and TRBJ2-3; D call uncertain. V dropped 3 bases and J dropped 0 bases, with 7 bases sitting between them. Per germline, CDR1 KGHSH and CDR2 LQKENI. This CDR3 has 14 residues. The CDR3 loop is CASSPSLSTDTQYF. The DNA of the CDR3 is TGTGCCAGCTCACCCAGCCTGAGCACAGATACGCAGTATTTT.

This chain connects TRBV11-3 to TRBJ2-1, with 15 positions matching TRBD2. CDR1 is SGHNT, CDR2 YENEEA, per germline. This CDR3 contains 16 residues. V lost 1 base, J lost 7 bases, and 2 bases stayed unmatched. CDR3 DNA: TGTGCCAGCAGCTTAGGCGGGACTAGCGGGAGGAATGAGCAGTTCTTC. This gives the protein CASSLGGTSGRNEQFF.

J is TRBJ2-5 and V is TRBV19; 7 nucleotides agree with TRBD2. The J call is doubtful: the DNA matches TRBJ2-7 better. Germline V CDR1 and CDR2: LNHDA, SQIVND (reference sequence). CDR3 length: 14 residues. DNA of the CDR3: TGTGCCAGTAGTATGTTGGGGGGGAGAGACGAGCAGTACTTC. Protein: CASSMLGGRDEQYF.

V gene TRBV6-5 combines with J gene TRBJ1-5, with D unresolved. CDR1 MNHEY and CDR2 SVGAGI come from the germline V gene. Trimming took off 6 bases at V and 3 bases at J, with 9 bases between the two ends. The length of the CDR3 is 13 residues. CDR3 sequence (DNA): TGTGCCAGCAGATCCAGACCCAATCAGCCCCAGCATTTT. It yields the protein CASRSRPNQPQHF.

This clone was counted only a few times. The V call is TRBV19, the J call TRBJ2-2, with D possibly being TRBD1 (6 bases). The V and J ends lost 1 base and 5 bases respectively, with 11 bases between them. The germline CDR1 and CDR2 sequences are LNHDA and SQIVND (reference sequence). The CDR3 extends over 15 amino acids. CDR3 residues: CASSIAGQRTGELFF. The CDR3 DNA reads as TGTGCCAGTAGTATAGCGGGACAAAGGACCGGGGAGCTGTTTTTT.

The rearrangement links TRBV7-2 to TRBJ2-3; the match to TRBD2 covers 9 bases. Germline CDR1 reads SGHTA; CDR2 reads FQGNSA. Trimming took 3 bases from V and 0 from J; bases not matched to a gene: 1. CDR3 length: 15 amino acids. The CDR3 coding sequence is TGTGCCAGCAGCTTTACTAGCGGGAGCACAGATACGCAGTATTTT. Translated, it gives CASSFTSGSTDTQYF.

The chain recombines TRBV19 with TRBJ1-1; no clear D. CDR1 and CDR2 from the germline V gene are LNHDA and SQIVND (reference sequence). The germline V and J ends were trimmed by 5 bases and 1 base, with 8 bases remaining between them. CDR3 length: 13 residues. In DNA form, the CDR3 reads TGTGCCAGTAGTCCGTGGGGGAACACTGAAGCTTTCTTT. The encoded protein is CASSPWGNTEAFF.

The chain recombines TRBV10-3 with TRBJ2-5; D is unclear. The V gene's germline CDR1 is ENHRY and CDR2 SYGVKD. Trimming took off 6 bases at V and 1 base at J, with 15 bases between the two ends. The CDR3 contains 15 residues. CDR3 bases: TGTGCCATCAGCCTAGGGTCGCCTCCCCAAGAGACCCAGTACTTC. This translates into CAISLGSPPQETQYF.

CDR3 sequence reads: CASSPPDGTYEQYF. DNA of the CDR3: TGTGCCAGCAGCCCCCCGGATGGGACCTACGAGCAGTACTTC. The chain employs TRBV9 and TRBJ2-7; D not resolved. This CDR3 has 14 residues. Germline V gene lookup returns CDR1 SGDLS and CDR2 YYNGEE. Deletions cut 4 bases from V and 2 bases from J, with 13 bases between.

V is TRBV5-6 and J is TRBJ2-7; 8 bases are shared with TRBD2. The junction had 4 bases not matched to a gene; V was cut back by 0 bases and J by 2 bases. The CDR3 covers 15 residues. Germline lookup yields CDR1 SGHDT and CDR2 YYEEEE. CDR3 region: CASSLVLRGAYEQYF. CDR3 DNA: TGTGCCAGCAGCTTGGTTCTGCGGGGGGCCTACGAGCAGTACTTC.